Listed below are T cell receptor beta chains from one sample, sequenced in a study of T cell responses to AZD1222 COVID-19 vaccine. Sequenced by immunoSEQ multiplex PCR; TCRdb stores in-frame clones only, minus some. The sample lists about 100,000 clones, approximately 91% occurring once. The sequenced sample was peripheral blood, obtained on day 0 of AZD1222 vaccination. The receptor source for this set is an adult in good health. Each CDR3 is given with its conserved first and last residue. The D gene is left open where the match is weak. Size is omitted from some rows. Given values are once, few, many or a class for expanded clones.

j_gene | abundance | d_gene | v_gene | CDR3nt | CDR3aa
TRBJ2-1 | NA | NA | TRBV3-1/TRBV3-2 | TGTGCCAGCAGCCAAGATTTATCGACTTCCTATGAGCAGTTCTTC | CASSQDLSTSYEQFF
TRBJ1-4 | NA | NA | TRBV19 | TGTGCCAGTAGTAGGGGGGGTAACGAAAAACTGTTTTTT | CASSRGGNEKLFF
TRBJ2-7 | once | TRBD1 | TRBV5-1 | TGCGCCAGCAGCCTGGACAGGGTAGATGAGGAGCAGTACTTC | CASSLDRVDEEQYF
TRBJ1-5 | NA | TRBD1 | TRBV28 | TGTGCCAGCAGTTCTTTCCGACAGGGGTCACGTCAGCCCCAGCATTTT | CASSSFRQGSRQPQHF
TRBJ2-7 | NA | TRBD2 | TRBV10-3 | TGTGCCATCAGTGAGCCGGTAGCGGGATCCTACGAGCAGTACTTC | CAISEPVAGSYEQYF
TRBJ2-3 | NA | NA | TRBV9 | TGTGCCAGCAGCGTAGAGCTGGGGCAGAGGACAGATACGCAGTATTTT | CASSVELGQRTDTQYF
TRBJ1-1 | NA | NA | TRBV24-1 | TGTGCCACCCAAGATGGGGGCATGAACACTGAAGCTTTCTTT | CATQDGGMNTEAFF
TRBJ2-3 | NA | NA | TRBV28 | TGTGCCAGCAGCAGGCCAGGGACCGGCACAGATACGCAGTATTTT | CASSRPGTGTDTQYF
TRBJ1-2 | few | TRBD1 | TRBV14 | TGTGCCAGCAGCCAAGGGACAGGCACTCTTATCTTC | CASSQGTGTLIF
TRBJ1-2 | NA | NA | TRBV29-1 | TGCAGCGTTGAACCGGCGGCTGAACGCTATGGCTACACCTTC | CSVEPAAERYGYTF
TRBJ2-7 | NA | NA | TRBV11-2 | TGTGCCAGCAGCTTCACGAATTCCTACGAGCAGTACTTC | CASSFTNSYEQYF
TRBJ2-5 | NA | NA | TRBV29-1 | TGCAGCGTTGTCCGAACGGGACTCGTACAAGAGACCCAGTACTTC | CSVVRTGLVQETQYF
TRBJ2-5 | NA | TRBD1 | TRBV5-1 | TGCGCCAGCAGCCTTCGGACAGGGGCCTACCAAGAGACCCAGTACTTC | CASSLRTGAYQETQYF
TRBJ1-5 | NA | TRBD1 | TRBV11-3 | TGTGCCAGCAGCTTCCCCCGGACAGGCCCCTATAGCAATCAGCCCCAGCATTTT | CASSFPRTGPYSNQPQHF
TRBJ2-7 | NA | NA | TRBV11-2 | TGTGCCAGCAGCTCGGGACAAATCCCCCTCTACCAGCAGTACTTC | CASSSGQIPLYQQYF
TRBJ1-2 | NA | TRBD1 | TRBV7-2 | TGTGCCAGCAGCTTAGGACAGGGCTACCCTTATGGCTACACCTTC | CASSLGQGYPYGYTF
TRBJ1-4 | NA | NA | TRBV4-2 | TGTGCCAGCAGCCTTCTGGGGGAAAAACTGTTTTTT | CASSLLGEKLFF
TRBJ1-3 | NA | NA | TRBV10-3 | TGTGCCATCAGTGAGTTTGGAAACACCATATATTTT | CAISEFGNTIYF
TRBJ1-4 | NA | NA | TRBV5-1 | TGCGCCAGCAGCTTGACAGGGAGAAATGAAAAACTGTTTTTT | CASSLTGRNEKLFF
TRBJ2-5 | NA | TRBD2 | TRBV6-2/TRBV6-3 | TGTGCCAGCAGTTCAAGGACTAGCGGACCCCTCGGCCAAGAGACCCAGTACTTC | CASSSRTSGPLGQETQYF
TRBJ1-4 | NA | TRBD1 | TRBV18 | TGTGCCAGCTCACTTCTGGACAGGGGTACCGGTGAAAAACTGTTTTTT | CASSLLDRGTGEKLFF
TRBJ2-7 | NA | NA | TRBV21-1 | TGTGCCAGCAGCACCGAGGGGGGAATTGAGCAGTACTTC | CASSTEGGIEQYF
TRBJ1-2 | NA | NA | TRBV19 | TGTGCCAGTACCCCGACACGGGACAACTATGGCTACACCTTC | CASTPTRDNYGYTF
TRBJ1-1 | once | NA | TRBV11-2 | TGTGCCAGCAGCTACCGTTGGGGGGGGGTTCTGGGCACTGAAGCTTTCTTT | CASSYRWGGVLGTEAFF
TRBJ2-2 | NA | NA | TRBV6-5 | TGTGCCAGCCACCTTTACCCGATGAACACCGGGGAGCTGTTTTTT | CASHLYPMNTGELFF
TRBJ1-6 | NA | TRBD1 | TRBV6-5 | TGTGCCAGCAGGAGACAGGGTGAGGGTTCACCCCTCCACTTT | CASRRQGEGSPLHF
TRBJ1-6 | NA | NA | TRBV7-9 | TGTGCCAGCAGCTTACCAGGGAATAATTCACCCCTCCACTTT | CASSLPGNNSPLHF
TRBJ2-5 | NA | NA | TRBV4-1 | TGCGCCTGCAGCGCTTTGGGGGGAGGGGGAGAGACCCAGTACTTC | CACSALGGGGETQYF
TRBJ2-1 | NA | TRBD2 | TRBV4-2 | TGTGCCAGCGGACGTAGCGGGAGCTACAATGAGCAGTTCTTC | CASGRSGSYNEQFF
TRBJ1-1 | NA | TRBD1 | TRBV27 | TGTGCCAGCAGTGCCCACCCGGGACAGGAGAACACTGAAGCTTTCTTT | CASSAHPGQENTEAFF
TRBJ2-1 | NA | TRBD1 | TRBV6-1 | TGTGCCAGCAGTGAATTAGACAGGGGATGGAATGAGCAGTTCTTC | CASSELDRGWNEQFF
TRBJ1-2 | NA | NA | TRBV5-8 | TGTGCCAGCAGCTTGGGACAGCGTGGCTACACCTTC | CASSLGQRGYTF
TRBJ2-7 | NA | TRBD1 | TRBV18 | TGTGCCAGCTCACTAACGGGACAGGGGGTTTACTTC | CASSLTGQGVYF